Below, one TCR beta chain is given with its context. Every donor contributed ten milliliters of peripheral blood by blood draw. The use of a sample-barcoded 5' primer and a J-beta primer mix characterized a second PCR of 7 to 11 cycles. Every cDNA molecule carried a tag from a template-switch adaptor bearing 12 random nucleotides. TCRdb re-called the 5' RACE reads through MiXCR, storing one row per CDR3 protein. Of hundreds of thousands of distinct CDR3 sequences listed, about 52% were seen once; the top ten hold around a third. The CDR3 contains 18 residues. The V and J ends lost 5 bases and 3 bases respectively, with 23 bases between them. Germline lookup yields CDR1 SEHNR and CDR2 FQNEAQ (reference sequence). These data come from a study of blood T cells in healthy people across ages.

This receptor was taken from an older woman in good health. The chain employs TRBV7-9 and TRBJ2-1; D is perhaps TRBD1 (5 bases). Sequencing was done on a sample of blood. For the CDR3, the DNA is TGTGCCAGCAGCCCCAGCCCAGTTCAGTACAGGATCTACAATGAGCAGTTCTTC. This translates into CASSPSPVQYRIYNEQFF.